The rows below give T cell receptor beta chains drawn from one sample of a study of blood T cell repertoires in COVID-19. TCRdb's table, derived via immunoSEQ multiplex PCR, lists solely in-frame clones and lacks some. The data contain about 88,000 clones, less than 75% of them seen just once; the ten biggest clones take up around 23%. Material for sequencing was peripheral blood. The receptors stem from a woman aged 60-70 years in a cohort sampled during active or convalescent COVID-19. The CDR3 runs from the conserved cysteine through the conserved F or W. The D gene is left open where the match is weak. Only part of the rows carry a size: once, few, many, or a class if the clone is expanded.

length: 17
size: .
D: TRBD1
V: TRBV5-1
J: TRBJ1-5
DNA: TGCGCCAGCAGCCCTGGACAGGGTGGAATTAGCAATCAGCCCCAGCATTTT
CDR3: CASSPGQGGISNQPQHF

length: 13
size: many
D: .
V: TRBV19
J: TRBJ1-6
DNA: TGTGCCAGTGCGGGGTTTTCCAATTCACCCCTCCACTTT
CDR3: CASAGFSNSPLHF

length: 15
size: .
D: TRBD1
V: TRBV3-1/TRBV3-2
J: TRBJ1-2
DNA: TGTGCCAGCAGCCAACTGGGGACAGGCGAACTCCCGCACACCTTC
CDR3: CASSQLGTGELPHTF

length: 15
size: once
D: .
V: TRBV19
J: TRBJ1-2
DNA: TGTGCCAGTAGTGTACAACGGGGGTCTGTCTATGGCTACACCTTC
CDR3: CASSVQRGSVYGYTF

length: 15
size: .
D: .
V: TRBV2
J: TRBJ2-7
DNA: TGTGCCAGCAGTGTACGGGGGTTCAGCTCCTACGAGCAGTACTTC
CDR3: CASSVRGFSSYEQYF

length: 13
size: many
D: TRBD1
V: TRBV30
J: TRBJ1-1
DNA: TGTGCCTGGACCAGGGGGCTTGACACTGAAGCTTTCTTT
CDR3: CAWTRGLDTEAFF

length: 16
size: .
D: .
V: TRBV6-5
J: TRBJ2-2
DNA: TGTGCCAGCAGTTACTGGGACTTCCGATTCACCGGGGAGCTGTTTTTT
CDR3: CASSYWDFRFTGELFF

length: 15
size: .
D: TRBD2
V: TRBV9
J: TRBJ2-3
DNA: TGTGCCAGCAGCATTGTAGCGGGAGGCACAGATACGCAGTATTTT
CDR3: CASSIVAGGTDTQYF

length: 15
size: once
D: TRBD2
V: TRBV5-1
J: TRBJ2-1
DNA: TGCGCCAGCAGCTTGGGGACTAGCGGGGGGAGTGAGCAGTTCTTC
CDR3: CASSLGTSGGSEQFF

length: 16
size: .
D: TRBD2
V: TRBV6-6
J: TRBJ2-2
DNA: TGTGCCAGCAGGTGGGGACTAGATTCAAACACCGGGGAGCTGTTTTTT
CDR3: CASRWGLDSNTGELFF

length: 16
size: .
D: TRBD2
V: TRBV18
J: TRBJ2-2
DNA: TGTGCCAGCTCACCACGACTAGCGGAACACACCGGGGAGCTGTTTTTT
CDR3: CASSPRLAEHTGELFF

length: 13
size: .
D: TRBD2
V: TRBV10-3
J: TRBJ2-1
DNA: TGTGCCATCAGTGGGCGGACTAGCGGTGAGCAGTTCTTC
CDR3: CAISGRTSGEQFF

length: 16
size: .
D: .
V: TRBV7-9
J: TRBJ1-3
DNA: TGTGCCAGCAGCTCCCCAGGGGTGCGCTCTGGAAACACCATATATTTT
CDR3: CASSSPGVRSGNTIYF

length: 16
size: .
D: .
V: TRBV2
J: TRBJ1-1
DNA: TGTGCCAGCAGTGAATATAAGAACCGACCGGGGACTGAAGCTTTCTTT
CDR3: CASSEYKNRPGTEAFF

length: 15
size: .
D: TRBD1
V: TRBV6-6
J: TRBJ1-2
DNA: TGTGCCAGCAGACACTCAGGGGGCGCGACAGGGGGCTACACCTTC
CDR3: CASRHSGGATGGYTF

length: 12
size: .
D: .
V: TRBV9
J: TRBJ1-3
DNA: TGTGCCAGCAGAGACTTTGGAAACACCATATATTTT
CDR3: CASRDFGNTIYF

length: 18
size: .
D: TRBD2
V: TRBV7-9
J: TRBJ2-5
DNA: TGTGCCAGCAGCTTAGAGGGCTTAGCGGGGGCCTTCCAAGAGACCCAGTACTTC
CDR3: CASSLEGLAGAFQETQYF

length: 12
size: .
D: .
V: TRBV7-8
J: TRBJ2-7
DNA: TGTGCCAGCAGCTCTCAGTCCCACGAGCAGTACTTC
CDR3: CASSSQSHEQYF

length: 14
size: many
D: .
V: TRBV11-1
J: TRBJ2-7
DNA: TGTGCCAGCAGCTCAGGTATGGGGCTTTACGAGCAGTACTTC
CDR3: CASSSGMGLYEQYF

length: 15
size: .
D: TRBD2
V: TRBV5-4
J: TRBJ2-5
DNA: TGTGCCAGCAGCTTGGACGGGGGGGCCGGAGAGACCCAGTACTTC
CDR3: CASSLDGGAGETQYF

length: 13
size: .
D: .
V: TRBV3-1/TRBV3-2
J: TRBJ2-7
DNA: TGTGCCAGCAGCCCCCTTGGGGGGAACGAGCAGTACTTC
CDR3: CASSPLGGNEQYF

length: 16
size: .
D: .
V: TRBV4-2
J: TRBJ2-2
DNA: TGTGCCAGCAGCCCTTGGACAAGGGGGACGATCGGGGAGCTGTTTTTT
CDR3: CASSPWTRGTIGELFF

length: 14
size: .
D: TRBD2
V: TRBV2
J: TRBJ2-2
DNA: TGTGCCAGCATCGGCGGGGGGGCTGCTGGGGAGCTGTTTTTT
CDR3: CASIGGGAAGELFF

length: 15
size: .
D: TRBD1
V: TRBV5-8
J: TRBJ1-2
DNA: TGTGCCAGCAGCGCACGGACAGGGCATAACTATGGCTACACCTTC
CDR3: CASSARTGHNYGYTF

length: 18
size: .
D: .
V: TRBV28
J: TRBJ1-5
DNA: TGTGCCAGCAGTTCTCCGGGATCCTCTCTTAGGAGCAATCAGCCCCAGCATTTT
CDR3: CASSSPGSSLRSNQPQHF

length: 14
size: .
D: .
V: TRBV7-9
J: TRBJ2-7
DNA: TGTGCCAGCAGCTTAGGGGACAAAAGCTACGAGCAGTACTTC
CDR3: CASSLGDKSYEQYF

length: 11
size: .
D: .
V: TRBV10-3
J: TRBJ2-7
DNA: TGTGCCATCAGTGACAGCTACGAGCAGTACTTC
CDR3: CAISDSYEQYF

length: 16
size: .
D: .
V: TRBV7-2
J: TRBJ2-7
DNA: TGTGCCAGCAGCTTTAGGGCAGGGGATATTTCCTACGAGCAGTACTTC
CDR3: CASSFRAGDISYEQYF

length: 12
size: .
D: .
V: TRBV2
J: TRBJ2-1
DNA: TGTGCAAGTGCGAGGGTTGCCAATGAGCAGTTCTTC
CDR3: CASARVANEQFF

length: 13
size: .
D: TRBD1
V: TRBV10-3
J: TRBJ2-5
DNA: TGTGCCATCAGGGACAGGGAGGCGGAGACCCAGTACTTC
CDR3: CAIRDREAETQYF

length: 13
size: .
D: .
V: TRBV11-2
J: TRBJ2-7
DNA: TGTGCCAGCAGCTTAGTCCCTAGCCGCGAGCAGTACTTC
CDR3: CASSLVPSREQYF